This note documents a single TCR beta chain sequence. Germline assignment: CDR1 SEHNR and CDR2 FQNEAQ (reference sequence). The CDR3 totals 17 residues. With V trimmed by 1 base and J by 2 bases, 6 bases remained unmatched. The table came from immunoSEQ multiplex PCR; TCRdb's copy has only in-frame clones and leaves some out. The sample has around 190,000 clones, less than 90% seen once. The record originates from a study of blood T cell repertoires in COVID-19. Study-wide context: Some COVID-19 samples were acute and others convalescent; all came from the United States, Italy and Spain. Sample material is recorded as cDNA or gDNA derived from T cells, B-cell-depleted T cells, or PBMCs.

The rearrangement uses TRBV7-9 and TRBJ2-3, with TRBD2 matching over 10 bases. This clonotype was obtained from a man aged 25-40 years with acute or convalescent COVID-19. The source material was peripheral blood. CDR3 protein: CASSLVPAGGDTDTQYF. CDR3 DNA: TGTGCCAGCAGCTTAGTCCCAGCGGGAGGGGACACAGATACGCAGTATTTT.